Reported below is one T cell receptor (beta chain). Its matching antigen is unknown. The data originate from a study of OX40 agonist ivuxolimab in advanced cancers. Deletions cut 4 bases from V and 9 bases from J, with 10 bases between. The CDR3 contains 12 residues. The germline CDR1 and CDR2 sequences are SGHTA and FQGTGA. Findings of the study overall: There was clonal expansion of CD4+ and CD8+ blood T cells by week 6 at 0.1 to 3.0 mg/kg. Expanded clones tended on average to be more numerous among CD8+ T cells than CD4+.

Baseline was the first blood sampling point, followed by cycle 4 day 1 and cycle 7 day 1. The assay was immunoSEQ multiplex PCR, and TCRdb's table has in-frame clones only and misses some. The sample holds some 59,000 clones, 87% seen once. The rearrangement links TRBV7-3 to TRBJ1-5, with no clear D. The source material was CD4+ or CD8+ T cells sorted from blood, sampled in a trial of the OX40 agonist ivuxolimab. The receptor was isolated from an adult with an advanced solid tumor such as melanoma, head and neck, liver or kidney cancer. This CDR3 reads CASSSPGGPQHF. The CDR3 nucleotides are TGTGCCAGCAGCTCCCCTGGCGGGCCCCAGCATTTT.